This T cell receptor (beta chain) was sequenced in a study of cytomegalovirus exposure and HLA in healthy donors. Study context: Assignment to the Caucasian-associated ancestry cluster applied to 81% of the approximately 400 genotyped donors.

Findings and limits, study-wide: For most TCR beta V segments, an earlier analysis put the productive rate at about 90% or about 30% of the time. In a later analysis, at a false discovery rate of 0.05, roughly 17,000 TCR beta sequences matched HLA alleles. The sole available immune exposure information was CMV serostatus.

PCR primers comprised 60 Vbeta and 13 Jbeta primers. Clones were read by immunoSEQ multiplex PCR, and TCRdb kept only the in-frame ones, dropping some. The sample lists 85,000 to 120,000 clones, just over 70% occurring once. As regards this clone: The target antigen is unknown.

Germline V gene lookup returns CDR1 GTSNPN and CDR2 SVGIG (reference sequence). Deletions cut 1 base from V and 4 bases from J, with 11 bases between. CDR3 size: 14 residues. The TCR comes from a boy aged 5 to 17 in good health and CMV-seronegative. The material sequenced was PBMCs. This rearrangement joins TRBV30 to TRBJ1-5; D not certain. CDR3: CAWSGNSNNQPQHF. The CDR3 coding sequence is TGTGCCTGGAGTGGGAACAGCAATAATCAGCCCCAGCATTTT.